The 23 T cell receptor beta chains reported below all come from one sample, sequenced in a study of response to subunit inactivated influenza vaccine. Each CDR3 protein gets one entry after TCRdb re-called the RT-PCR reads with MiXCR. This table has around 520,000 distinct CDR3 sequences, approximately 12% appearing once. Sequenced material: PBMCs from blood, taken on the day of vaccination. The receptors were sampled from a man aged 45-60 years who received an inactivated influenza vaccine.

This clonotype was seen a few times. This sequence joins TRBV5-6 and TRBJ2-4; TRBD1 or TRBD2 may be the D gene (6 bases each). V dropped 1 base and J dropped 8 bases, with 10 bases sitting between them. CDR3 length: 13 residues. Per germline, CDR1 SGHDT and CDR2 YYEEEE. In DNA, the CDR3 is TGTGCCAGCAGCTTGCCGGGGGCTTACATTCAGTACTTC. This gives the protein CASSLPGAYIQYF.

The V gene is TRBV7-9, the J gene TRBJ2-1; D uncertain. The CDR3 runs 12 residues. CDR1 and CDR2 (germline): SEHNR, FQNEAQ (reference sequence). V lost 5 bases, J lost 7 bases, and 9 bases lay in between. The CDR3 sequence is CASSPYGNEQFF. In nucleotides, the CDR3 is TGTGCCAGCAGCCCATATGGGAATGAGCAGTTCTTC.

This clonotype was seen a single time. Its ends do not fully match the called genes, so a read error is possible. The gene calls are TRBV5-1 and TRBJ2-3, with a possible D match to TRBD2 (6 bases). The CDR3 length is 14 residues. CDR1 and CDR2 (germline): SGHRS, YFSETQ. In DNA, the CDR3 is TGCGCCAGCCGCTTACGGGGGAGCACAGATACGCAGTATTTT. It encodes CASRLRGSTDTQYF. The full variable domain, completed using reference TRBV5-1 and TRBJ2-3, is KAGVTQTPRYLIKTRGQQVTLSCSPISGHRSVSWYQQTPGQGLQFLFEYFSETQRNKGNFPGRFSGRQFSNSRSEMNVSTLELGDSALYLCASRLRGSTDTQYFGPGTRLTVL.

The table lists this clonotype with many counts. The CDR3 spells CSAHGLAVTSTDTQYF. Here the CDR3 DNA reads TGCAGTGCCCACGGACTAGCGGTAACTAGCACAGATACGCAGTATTTT. The rearrangement uses TRBV20-1 and TRBJ2-3; the match to TRBD2 covers 10 bases. Germline values: CDR1 DFQATT, CDR2 SNEGSKA (reference sequence). Unmatched junction bases numbered 9, after V lost 6 bases and J lost 0 bases. CDR3 size: 16 residues.

The chain uses TRBV19 and TRBJ2-2; 7 positions agree with TRBD1. J was trimmed by 6 bases and V by 2 bases; bases with no gene match: 9. The CDR3 totals 16 residues. From germline, CDR1 is LNHDA and CDR2 SQIVND (reference sequence). CDR3 in DNA: TGTGCCAGTAGTATATTGGGACAGATAGTCGCCGGGGAGCTGTTTTTT. It yields the protein CASSILGQIVAGELFF.

The chain employs TRBV4-3 and TRBJ1-1; D remains unclear. The CDR3 extends over 14 amino acids. The germline V gene encodes CDR1 LGHNA and CDR2 YSLEER. Trimming shortened V by 0 bases and J by 4 bases, and 9 bases separated the two germline ends. The CDR3 region is CASSQEEEGTEAFF. CDR3 nucleotides: TGCGCCAGCAGCCAAGAGGAGGAGGGCACTGAAGCTTTCTTT.

A few counts support this clonotype. This chain connects TRBV20-1 to TRBJ2-5, with TRBD2 matching 13 bases. CDR3 size: 17 residues. With 1 base clipped from V and 1 base from J, the junction kept 6 bases outside the gene matches. The germline V gene has CDR1 DFQATT and CDR2 SNEGSKA (reference sequence). CDR3 sequence reads: CSARAAGTSGAQETQYF. In DNA, the CDR3 is TGCAGTGCTAGAGCTGCCGGGACTAGCGGGGCCCAAGAGACCCAGTACTTC.

This clonotype was seen repeatedly, ten times or more. This chain connects TRBV28 to TRBJ2-1, with TRBD1 matching over 7 bases. CDR3 length equals 16 residues. Per the germline V gene, CDR1 is MDHEN and CDR2 is SYDVKM. V lost 7 bases and J lost 0; bases outside the gene matches: 9. Here the CDR3 reads CASTRRTGRSYNEQFF. The CDR3, as DNA: TGTGCCAGCACCAGACGGACAGGCCGCTCCTACAATGAGCAGTTCTTC.

The chain recombines TRBV2 with TRBJ2-6; D is unresolved. V was pared by 5 bases and J by 2 bases, with 22 bases between. Germline V gene sequence: CDR1 SNHLY, CDR2 FYNNEI. This CDR3 comprises 19 residues. This CDR3 is CASSLLHLWSGAGANVLTF. As DNA, the CDR3 is TGTGCCAGCAGTTTATTACATCTATGGTCTGGGGCTGGGGCCAACGTCCTGACTTTC.

In this sample, this clonotype turned up a few times. This chain joins TRBV12-3 or TRBV12-4 and TRBJ2-7; D ambiguous. Trimming stripped 6 bases from V and 3 bases from J, with 12 bases between. This CDR3 spans 13 amino acids. Here the CDR3 reads CASRSPQGYEQYF. Written as DNA, the CDR3 is TGTGCCAGCAGGAGCCCACAAGGCTACGAGCAGTACTTC.

Remarks on this clonotype: Its ends do not fully match the called genes, so a read error is possible. V and J are TRBV11-2 and TRBJ2-1; D is ambiguous. The CDR3 covers 14 residues. Germline loops: CDR1 SGHAT, CDR2 FQNNGV. CDR3 nucleotides: TGTGCCAGCAGCGTAGATAGGGCTTACAATGAGCAGTTCTTC. It translates to CASSVDRAYNEQFF. The variable domain in full, with the rest retrieved from reference TRBV11-2 and TRBJ2-1, is EAGVAQSPRYKIIEKRQSVAFWCNPISGHATLYWYQQILGQGPKLLIQFQNNGVVDDSQLPKDRFSAERLKGVDSTLKIQPAKLEDSAVYLCASSVDRAYNEQFFGPGTRLTVL.

This clonotype was counted between two and nine times. CDR3 protein: CASSWRGVPPEQFF. CDR3 bases: TGCGCCAGCAGCTGGCGGGGGGTTCCTCCTGAGCAGTTCTTC. V and J are TRBV5-1 and TRBJ2-1, with 8 bases fitting TRBD2. The germline V gene encodes CDR1 SGHRS and CDR2 YFSETQ. J was trimmed by 9 bases and V by 3 bases; bases with no gene match: 8. The CDR3 has 14 amino acids.

The V call is TRBV7-9, the J call TRBJ2-7, with D unresolved. The CDR3 is 14 amino acids. From germline, CDR1 is SEHNR and CDR2 FQNEAQ (reference sequence). With 4 bases removed from V and 0 bases from J, the gap between germline ends came to 10 bases. CDR3 protein: CASSSDKDSYEQYF. For the CDR3, the DNA is TGTGCCAGCAGCTCAGACAAAGACTCCTACGAGCAGTACTTC.

In this sample, this clonotype turned up many times. The rearrangement links TRBV7-9 to TRBJ2-2, with D possibly matching TRBD2 (6 bases). Trimming took off 3 bases at V and 7 bases at J, with 12 bases between the two ends. CDR1 is SEHNR and CDR2 is FQNEAQ in the germline V gene (reference sequence). The CDR3 runs 14 residues. CDR3 nucleotide sequence: TGTGCCAGCAGCTTCTTTCGGGGAGGCGGGGAGCTGTTTTTT. Its protein product is CASSFFRGGGELFF.

This rearrangement joins TRBV9 to TRBJ2-2; 9 bases agree with TRBD2. This CDR3 has 15 residues. From germline, CDR1 is SGDLS and CDR2 YYNGEE. The junction had 4 bases not matched to a gene; V was cut back by 3 bases and J by 4 bases. The DNA for the CDR3 is TGTGCCAGCAGCGCGGGACTAGCTGGCACCGGGGAGCTGTTTTTT. This translates into CASSAGLAGTGELFF.

This rearrangement joins TRBV20-1 to TRBJ2-2, with D unresolved. This CDR3 has 15 residues. The germline gives CDR1 DFQATT, CDR2 SNEGSKA (reference sequence). Trimming took 4 bases from V and 0 from J, leaving 12 bases between them. The CDR3 region has the DNA TGCAGTGCTATAAGGCCCTCTCCGAACACCGGGGAGCTGTTTTTT. It yields the protein CSAIRPSPNTGELFF.

To note about this clonotype: Sequence at one end of the junction differs from germline and may be a read error. This sequence joins TRBV7-8 and TRBJ2-5; D perhaps matches TRBD1 (5 bases). The CDR3 has 13 residues. Germline V lookup: CDR1 SGHVS, CDR2 FQNEAQ. In DNA form, the CDR3 reads TGTGCCGGCAGGGTCCGGGCCGAAGAGACCCAGTACTTC. Encoded protein: CAGRVRAEETQYF.

This clonotype was counted between two and nine times. This chain uses TRBV28 with TRBJ1-4, with no clear D. Germline V gene data show CDR1 as MDHEN and CDR2 as SYDVKM. The CDR3 is 13 amino acids. V was clipped by 6 bases and J by 8 bases, with 13 bases between them. CDR3 region: CASRHSGKEKLFF. DNA for the CDR3: TGTGCCAGCAGGCATTCGGGGAAGGAAAAACTGTTTTTT.

This clonotype has a handful of counts. The chain carries TRBV3-1 and TRBJ2-7, with TRBD1 matching over 9 bases. V dropped 3 bases and J dropped 2; count of bases not matched to a gene: 11. This CDR3 spans 17 amino acids. CDR1 LGHDT and CDR2 YNNKEL come from the germline V gene (reference sequence). This CDR3 is CASSQAVPGQGTYEQYF. CDR3 nucleotide sequence: TGTGCCAGCAGCCAGGCCGTACCGGGACAGGGAACCTACGAGCAGTACTTC.

This clonotype has more than one count but fewer than ten. The rearrangement joins TRBV6-2 or TRBV6-3 to TRBJ1-5; D gene unclear. This CDR3 has 17 amino acids. Germline values: CDR1 MNHEY, CDR2 SVGEGT. V was cut by 2 bases and J by 3 bases, with 17 bases left in between. In nucleotides, the CDR3 is TGTGCCAGCAGTTACGCCGACGTTAGGATTGCCAATCAGCCCCAGCATTTT. This codes for CASSYADVRIANQPQHF.

The chain carries TRBV5-6 and TRBJ2-3, with D perhaps TRBD1 or TRBD2 (5 bases each). Trimming left V 4 bases short and J 1 base short, with 13 bases between. Looked up from germline, CDR1 is SGHDT and CDR2 is YYEEEE. The CDR3 has 15 amino acids. CDR3: CASSPGLVCTDTQYF. The CDR3 DNA reads as TGTGCCAGCAGCCCGGGGCTAGTCTGCACAGATACGCAGTATTTT.

The chain couples TRBV4-1 to TRBJ2-3; unclear D gene. There are 13 residues in the CDR3. Germline CDR1 MGHRA, CDR2 YSYEKL. Trimming took off 6 bases at V and 0 bases at J, with 7 bases between the two ends. The CDR3 spells CASRGYSTDTQYF. CDR3 coding DNA: TGCGCCAGCAGAGGATACAGCACAGATACGCAGTATTTT.

This clonotype was seen a handful of times. The chain is built from TRBV27 and TRBJ1-1, with 7 bases matching TRBD1. V gave up 5 bases and J gave up 6 bases; unmatched junction bases: 9. Germline loops: CDR1 MNHEY, CDR2 SMNVEV (reference sequence). The CDR3 has 14 residues. CDR3 nucleotide sequence: TGTGCCAGCAGTCGAACAGGGGTAAGGGCTGAAGCTTTCTTT. Protein product: CASSRTGVRAEAFF.